These T cell receptor beta chains were read from a single sample in a study of vaccination effects on CD4 cells after COVID-19. Their antigen targets remain unknown. Data came from immunoSEQ multiplex PCR; TCRdb stores just in-frame clones and leaves some out. The sample lists 50,000 to 60,000 clones, around 68% occurring once. Sequenced here: CD4+ T cells from PBMCs cultured with SARS-CoV-2 spike peptides, sampled before COVID-19 vaccination. The receptor set was obtained from a human donor who received a COVID-19 vaccine. Both conserved end residues are part of each CDR3. Fields, in order: clone size, J gene, D gene, V gene, CDR3 protein, CDR3 DNA. D genes are given only for firm matches. Clone size is stated in some rows and not others, as once, few, many or a class when expanded.

abundance: few
j_gene: TRBJ1-2
d_gene: -
v_gene: TRBV3-1/TRBV3-2
CDR3aa: CASSQDRGGALDGYTF
CDR3nt: TGTGCCAGCAGCCAAGATCGCGGGGGCGCTTTGGATGGCTACACCTTC

abundance: few
j_gene: TRBJ1-6
d_gene: -
v_gene: TRBV19
CDR3aa: CATRTGTNSPLHF
CDR3nt: TGTGCCACCCGGACTGGGACCAATTCACCCCTCCACTTT

abundance: -
j_gene: TRBJ1-6
d_gene: -
v_gene: TRBV4-2
CDR3aa: CASSQALPRGYNSPLHF
CDR3nt: TGTGCCAGCAGCCAAGCCCTACCCAGGGGATATAATTCACCCCTCCACTTT

abundance: -
j_gene: TRBJ2-1
d_gene: TRBD2
v_gene: TRBV5-5
CDR3aa: CASSTLAGSYNEQFF
CDR3nt: TGTGCCAGCAGTACACTAGCGGGAAGTTACAATGAGCAGTTCTTC

abundance: -
j_gene: TRBJ1-5
d_gene: -
v_gene: TRBV29-1
CDR3aa: CSVAQDSNQPQHF
CDR3nt: TGCAGCGTTGCCCAGGATAGCAATCAGCCCCAGCATTTT

abundance: -
j_gene: TRBJ2-7
d_gene: -
v_gene: TRBV12-5
CDR3aa: CASGLVAGGTVYEQYF
CDR3nt: TGTGCTAGTGGTTTGGTCGCTGGGGGCACGGTATACGAGCAGTACTTC

abundance: -
j_gene: TRBJ2-5
d_gene: -
v_gene: TRBV18
CDR3aa: CASSPQDTGTQYF
CDR3nt: TGTGCCAGCTCACCACAGGATACAGGGACCCAGTACTTC

abundance: -
j_gene: TRBJ2-5
d_gene: TRBD1
v_gene: TRBV4-1
CDR3aa: CASSQPDRGLLRETQYF
CDR3nt: TGCGCCAGCAGCCAACCGGACAGGGGGCTTCTAAGGGAGACCCAGTACTTC

abundance: -
j_gene: TRBJ2-1
d_gene: -
v_gene: TRBV7-9
CDR3aa: CASSLLREHEQFF
CDR3nt: TGTGCCAGCAGCTTATTAAGGGAGCATGAGCAGTTCTTC

abundance: -
j_gene: TRBJ1-2
d_gene: TRBD1
v_gene: TRBV19
CDR3aa: CASSLTTGDYGYTF
CDR3nt: TGTGCCAGTAGTCTAACGACAGGGGACTATGGCTACACCTTC

abundance: -
j_gene: TRBJ1-5
d_gene: -
v_gene: TRBV18
CDR3aa: CASSPDRNQPQHF
CDR3nt: TGTGCCAGCTCACCTGACAGGAATCAGCCCCAGCATTTT

abundance: -
j_gene: TRBJ1-1
d_gene: -
v_gene: TRBV5-1
CDR3aa: CASSLVGVGSLMNTEAFF
CDR3nt: TGCGCCAGCAGCTTGGTGGGGGTGGGCAGTCTCATGAACACTGAAGCTTTCTTT

abundance: -
j_gene: TRBJ2-1
d_gene: -
v_gene: TRBV7-2
CDR3aa: CASSRAEAPYNEQFF
CDR3nt: TGTGCCAGCAGCCGGGCGGAGGCCCCCTACAATGAGCAGTTCTTC

abundance: -
j_gene: TRBJ2-1
d_gene: TRBD2
v_gene: TRBV12-3/TRBV12-4
CDR3aa: CASTAGVQFF
CDR3nt: TGTGCCAGCACCGCGGGAGTGCAGTTCTTC

abundance: -
j_gene: TRBJ2-5
d_gene: -
v_gene: TRBV20-1
CDR3aa: CSASNWGAETQYF
CDR3nt: TGCAGTGCCAGTAATTGGGGAGCAGAGACCCAGTACTTC

abundance: -
j_gene: TRBJ2-1
d_gene: TRBD2
v_gene: TRBV4-1
CDR3aa: CASSQGTSGRGYGEQFF
CDR3nt: TGCGCCAGCAGCCAAGGGACTAGCGGGAGAGGGTATGGTGAGCAGTTCTTC

abundance: -
j_gene: TRBJ1-5
d_gene: -
v_gene: TRBV9
CDR3aa: CASSVSGGNQPQHF
CDR3nt: TGTGCCAGCAGCGTATCAGGGGGCAATCAGCCCCAGCATTTT

abundance: -
j_gene: TRBJ1-2
d_gene: -
v_gene: TRBV5-1
CDR3aa: CASSYATANYGYTF
CDR3nt: TGCGCCAGCAGCTACGCGACAGCCAACTATGGCTACACCTTC

abundance: -
j_gene: TRBJ2-3
d_gene: -
v_gene: TRBV6-5
CDR3aa: CASSFTGPATQYF
CDR3nt: TGTGCCAGCAGTTTTACAGGGCCGGCGACGCAGTATTTT

abundance: -
j_gene: TRBJ1-5
d_gene: -
v_gene: TRBV7-8
CDR3aa: CASSLAEVNQPQHF
CDR3nt: TGTGCCAGCAGCTTAGCGGAAGTCAATCAGCCCCAGCATTTT

abundance: -
j_gene: TRBJ1-5
d_gene: -
v_gene: TRBV3-1/TRBV3-2
CDR3aa: CASSQGHFETNQPQHF
CDR3nt: TGTGCCAGCAGCCAAGGACATTTCGAAACAAATCAGCCCCAGCATTTT

abundance: -
j_gene: TRBJ1-5
d_gene: TRBD1
v_gene: TRBV19
CDR3aa: CASTYGTGRGQPQHF
CDR3nt: TGTGCCAGTACCTATGGGACAGGGAGAGGTCAGCCCCAGCATTTT

abundance: few
j_gene: TRBJ2-7
d_gene: -
v_gene: TRBV11-2
CDR3aa: CASSLEPTHRGQYF
CDR3nt: TGTGCCAGCAGCTTAGAGCCTACGCATCGAGGGCAGTACTTC

abundance: few
j_gene: TRBJ2-7
d_gene: -
v_gene: TRBV27
CDR3aa: CASRLSQGVSYEQYF
CDR3nt: TGTGCCAGCCGATTATCCCAGGGTGTATCCTACGAGCAGTACTTC

abundance: -
j_gene: TRBJ2-1
d_gene: TRBD2
v_gene: TRBV2
CDR3aa: CASVRGLAGEGEQFF
CDR3nt: TGTGCCAGCGTGCGGGGACTAGCGGGAGAGGGTGAGCAGTTCTTC

abundance: -
j_gene: TRBJ2-3
d_gene: TRBD2
v_gene: TRBV7-6
CDR3aa: CASSLSYSGGGLDTQYF
CDR3nt: TGTGCCAGCAGCTTATCCTACAGCGGGGGGGGCCTGGATACGCAGTATTTT

abundance: -
j_gene: TRBJ2-7
d_gene: -
v_gene: TRBV30
CDR3aa: CAWSPALINANEQYF
CDR3nt: TGTGCCTGGAGTCCCGCCCTGATTAATGCGAACGAGCAGTACTTC

abundance: -
j_gene: TRBJ1-2
d_gene: -
v_gene: TRBV5-1
CDR3aa: CASAFDREEYGYTF
CDR3nt: TGCGCCAGCGCCTTTGACAGAGAAGAATATGGCTACACCTTC

abundance: -
j_gene: TRBJ1-2
d_gene: -
v_gene: TRBV27
CDR3aa: CASRRPDSPYGYTF
CDR3nt: TGTGCCAGCAGAAGACCCGATAGCCCCTATGGCTACACCTTC

abundance: -
j_gene: TRBJ2-2
d_gene: TRBD1
v_gene: TRBV6-5
CDR3aa: CASSTGDPNTGELFF
CDR3nt: TGTGCCAGCAGTACAGGGGACCCGAACACCGGGGAGCTGTTTTTT

abundance: -
j_gene: TRBJ2-5
d_gene: -
v_gene: TRBV5-1
CDR3aa: CASSPTSSLGVTQYF
CDR3nt: TGCGCCAGCAGCCCTACGAGCTCCCTGGGGGTGACCCAGTACTTC

abundance: once
j_gene: TRBJ1-6
d_gene: TRBD1
v_gene: TRBV6-6
CDR3aa: CASRTPGTANNSPLHF
CDR3nt: TGTGCCAGCAGAACACCCGGGACAGCAAATAATTCACCCCTCCACTTT

abundance: -
j_gene: TRBJ1-3
d_gene: -
v_gene: TRBV3-1/TRBV3-2
CDR3aa: CASSQDVAGEIAIYF
CDR3nt: TGTGCCAGCAGCCAAGATGTTGCAGGGGAAATCGCCATATATTTT

abundance: -
j_gene: TRBJ2-7
d_gene: -
v_gene: TRBV6-4
CDR3aa: CASSEGGQGGSYEQYF
CDR3nt: TGTGCCAGCAGTGAAGGAGGACAGGGAGGGTCCTACGAGCAGTACTTC

abundance: -
j_gene: TRBJ2-1
d_gene: -
v_gene: TRBV9
CDR3aa: CASTYRDAPYNEQFF
CDR3nt: TGTGCCAGCACCTACCGAGACGCTCCCTACAATGAGCAGTTCTTC

abundance: -
j_gene: TRBJ1-5
d_gene: -
v_gene: TRBV5-8
CDR3aa: CASSLGDFFSNQPQHF
CDR3nt: TGTGCCAGCAGCTTGGGGGACTTTTTCAGCAATCAGCCCCAGCATTTT

abundance: -
j_gene: TRBJ2-7
d_gene: -
v_gene: TRBV27
CDR3aa: CASRTVRGYNEQYF
CDR3nt: TGTGCCAGCAGAACGGTCAGGGGTTATAACGAGCAGTACTTC

abundance: -
j_gene: TRBJ2-3
d_gene: -
v_gene: TRBV29-1
CDR3aa: CSVVYIVGDTQYF
CDR3nt: TGCAGCGTTGTGTACATAGTCGGTGATACGCAGTATTTT

abundance: once
j_gene: TRBJ2-3
d_gene: -
v_gene: TRBV11-1
CDR3aa: CASSLVRPRGDTQYF
CDR3nt: TGTGCCAGCAGCTTAGTGCGGCCCCGAGGAGATACGCAGTATTTT

abundance: -
j_gene: TRBJ1-1
d_gene: TRBD1
v_gene: TRBV5-5
CDR3aa: CASSYDRGRTEAFF
CDR3nt: TGTGCCAGCAGCTATGACAGGGGGCGGACTGAAGCTTTCTTT

abundance: few
j_gene: TRBJ2-1
d_gene: TRBD2
v_gene: TRBV28
CDR3aa: CASSLPLLAGAYNEQFF
CDR3nt: TGTGCCAGCAGTTTACCCCTACTAGCGGGAGCCTACAATGAGCAGTTCTTC

abundance: -
j_gene: TRBJ2-1
d_gene: TRBD2
v_gene: TRBV3-1/TRBV3-2
CDR3aa: CASSQLAGGPRGKNEQFF
CDR3nt: TGTGCCAGCAGCCAATTAGCGGGGGGGCCGCGGGGGAAGAATGAGCAGTTCTTC

abundance: -
j_gene: TRBJ2-1
d_gene: -
v_gene: TRBV6-6
CDR3aa: CASTRQGGRSYNEQFF
CDR3nt: TGTGCCAGCACCCGACAGGGAGGAAGATCCTACAATGAGCAGTTCTTC

abundance: few
j_gene: TRBJ2-7
d_gene: -
v_gene: TRBV11-2
CDR3aa: CASSEAYEQYF
CDR3nt: TGTGCCAGCAGCGAGGCCTACGAGCAGTACTTC

abundance: -
j_gene: TRBJ1-3
d_gene: -
v_gene: TRBV4-1
CDR3aa: CASSQDPGGNTIYF
CDR3nt: TGCGCCAGCAGCCAAGATCCCGGGGGAAACACCATATATTTT

abundance: -
j_gene: TRBJ1-1
d_gene: -
v_gene: TRBV27
CDR3aa: CASSPYGGEKTEAFF
CDR3nt: TGTGCCAGCAGTCCCTACGGAGGGGAAAAAACTGAAGCTTTCTTT